This T cell receptor (beta chain) was retrieved from a study of T cells in Graves' hyperthyroidism and ophthalmopathy. In the study overall: At initial diagnosis, before any treatment had begun, peripheral blood was obtained.

Researchers amplified the TCR beta CDR3 regions from RNA transcripts. The TCR CDR3 first-round RT-PCR relied on the HTBI primer set. TCRdb reprocessed the multiplex PCR reads with MiXCR, giving one entry per CDR3 protein. The top ten clones hold about 10% of a sample with hundreds of thousands of distinct CDR3 sequences, approximately 15% of them seen once. Points from the study as a whole: Most clonotypes expanded in the thyroid (above 0.001) were also present in blood.

The germline V gene has CDR1 DFQATT and CDR2 SNEGSKA (reference sequence). V lost 2 bases and J lost 4; bases outside the gene matches: 6. The CDR3 extends over 16 amino acids. When ophthalmopathy did not progress within 18 months, Graves' hyperthyroidism was considered stable. With a duration under 2 months, the hyperthyroidism was newly diagnosed in patients aged 18 to 65. This clonotype appeared many times. Antigen: not known. The genes are TRBV20-1 and TRBJ2-1; 12 nucleotides match TRBD2. Source material: blood. The receptor comes from a woman in her late teens or twenties with Graves' hyperthyroidism. The CDR3 sequence is CSARSPSGRAYNEQFF. In DNA form, the CDR3 reads TGCAGTGCTAGAAGTCCTAGCGGGAGGGCTTACAATGAGCAGTTCTTC.